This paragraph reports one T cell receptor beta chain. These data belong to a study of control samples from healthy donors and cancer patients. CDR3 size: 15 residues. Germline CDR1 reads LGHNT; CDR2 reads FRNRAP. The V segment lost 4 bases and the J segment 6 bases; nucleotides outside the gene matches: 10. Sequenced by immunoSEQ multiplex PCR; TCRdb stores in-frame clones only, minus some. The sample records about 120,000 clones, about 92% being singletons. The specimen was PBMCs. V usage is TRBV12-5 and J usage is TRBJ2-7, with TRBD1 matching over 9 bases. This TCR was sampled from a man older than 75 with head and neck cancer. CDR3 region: CASGWGGQGNREQYF. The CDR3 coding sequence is TGTGCTAGTGGTTGGGGGGGACAGGGAAACCGCGAGCAGTACTTC.